This T cell receptor (beta chain) derives from a study of T cells after yellow fever vaccination. CDR3 length: 13 residues. The V and J ends lost 1 base and 8 bases respectively, with 11 bases between them. Germline V gene data show CDR1 as LGHDT and CDR2 as YNNKEL (reference sequence). At least ten counts were recorded for this clonotype. The TCR cDNA carried a universal primer site and UMIs from 5'RACE template switching. TCRdb recomputed calls from the 5' RACE reads with MiXCR, one row per CDR3 protein. This table holds fewer than 400,000 distinct CDR3 sequences, under 7.5% found once. The sample in question was PBMCs, obtained 5 days after the yellow fever booster vaccination. This TCR derives from a man aged 25 to 45 who received the YFV17D yellow fever vaccine. The chain has TRBV3-1 and TRBJ1-2, with D unclear. In DNA form, the CDR3 reads TGTGCCAGCAGCCAAGTAGGCAGCGTCGGCTACACCTTC. Translating it yields CASSQVGSVGYTF.